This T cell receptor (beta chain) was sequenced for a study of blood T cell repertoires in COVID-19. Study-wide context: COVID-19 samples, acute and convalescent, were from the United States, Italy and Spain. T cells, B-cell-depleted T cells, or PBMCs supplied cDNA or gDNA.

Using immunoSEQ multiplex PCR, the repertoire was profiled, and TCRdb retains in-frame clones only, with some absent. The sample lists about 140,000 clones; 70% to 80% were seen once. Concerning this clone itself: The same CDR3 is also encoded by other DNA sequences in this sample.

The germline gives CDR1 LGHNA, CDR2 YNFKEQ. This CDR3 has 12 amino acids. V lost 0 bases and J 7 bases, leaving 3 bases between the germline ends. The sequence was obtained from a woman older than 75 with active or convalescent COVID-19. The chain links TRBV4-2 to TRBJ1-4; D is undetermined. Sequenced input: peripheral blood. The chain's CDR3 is CASSQDREKLFF. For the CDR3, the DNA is TGTGCCAGCAGCCAAGATCGTGAAAAACTGTTTTTT.